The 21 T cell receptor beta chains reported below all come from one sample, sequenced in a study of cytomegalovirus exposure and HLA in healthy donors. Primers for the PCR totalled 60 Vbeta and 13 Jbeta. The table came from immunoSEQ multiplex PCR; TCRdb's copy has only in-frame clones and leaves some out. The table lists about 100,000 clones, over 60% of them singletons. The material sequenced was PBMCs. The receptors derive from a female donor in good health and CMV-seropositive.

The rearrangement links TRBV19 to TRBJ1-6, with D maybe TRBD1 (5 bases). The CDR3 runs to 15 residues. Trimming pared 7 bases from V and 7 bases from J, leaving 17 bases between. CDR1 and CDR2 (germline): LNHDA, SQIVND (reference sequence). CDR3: CASTQLGGRNSPLHF. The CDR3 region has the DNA TGTGCCAGTACCCAACTCGGGGGTCGGAATTCACCCCTCCACTTT.

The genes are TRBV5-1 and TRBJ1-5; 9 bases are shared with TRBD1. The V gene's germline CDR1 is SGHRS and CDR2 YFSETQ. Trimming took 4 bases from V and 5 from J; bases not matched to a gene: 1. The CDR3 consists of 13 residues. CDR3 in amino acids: CASSRDRDQPQHF. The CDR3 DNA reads TGCGCCAGCAGCAGGGACAGGGATCAGCCCCAGCATTTT.

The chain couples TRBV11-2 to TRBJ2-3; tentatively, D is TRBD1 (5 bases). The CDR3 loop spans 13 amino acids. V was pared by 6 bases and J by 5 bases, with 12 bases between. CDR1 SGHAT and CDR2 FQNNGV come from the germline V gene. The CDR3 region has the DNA TGTGCCAGCAGATGGCAGGGTCGAGATACGCAGTATTTT. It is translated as CASRWQGRDTQYF.

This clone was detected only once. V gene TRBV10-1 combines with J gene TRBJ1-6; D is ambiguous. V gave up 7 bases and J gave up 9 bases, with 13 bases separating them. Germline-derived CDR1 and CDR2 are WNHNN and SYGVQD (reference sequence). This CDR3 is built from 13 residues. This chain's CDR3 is CASTPRGGSPLHF. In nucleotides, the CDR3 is TGCGCCAGCACCCCGAGAGGAGGTTCACCCCTCCACTTT.

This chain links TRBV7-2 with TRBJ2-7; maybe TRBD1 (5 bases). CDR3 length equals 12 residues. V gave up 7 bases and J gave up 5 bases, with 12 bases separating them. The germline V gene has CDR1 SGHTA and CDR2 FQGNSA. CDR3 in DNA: TGTGCCAGCACCTCTCCAGGGAACGAGCAGTACTTC. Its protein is CASTSPGNEQYF.

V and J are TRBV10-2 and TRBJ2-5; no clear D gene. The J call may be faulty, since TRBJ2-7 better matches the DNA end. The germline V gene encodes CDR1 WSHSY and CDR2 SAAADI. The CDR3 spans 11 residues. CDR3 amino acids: CASSDLYEQYF. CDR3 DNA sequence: TGCGCCAGCAGTGACTTGTACGAGCAGTACTTC.

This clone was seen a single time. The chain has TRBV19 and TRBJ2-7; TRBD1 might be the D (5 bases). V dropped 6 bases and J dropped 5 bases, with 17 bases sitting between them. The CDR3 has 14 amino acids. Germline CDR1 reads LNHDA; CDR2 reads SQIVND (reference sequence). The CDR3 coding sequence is TGTGCCAGTAGGGACACTCACAAGGTGGACGAGCAGTACTTC. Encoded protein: CASRDTHKVDEQYF.

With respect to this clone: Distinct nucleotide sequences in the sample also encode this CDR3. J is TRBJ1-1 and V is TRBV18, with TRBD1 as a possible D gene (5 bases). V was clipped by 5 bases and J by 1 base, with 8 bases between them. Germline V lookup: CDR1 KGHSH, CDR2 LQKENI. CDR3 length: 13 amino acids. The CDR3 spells CASSTDRNTEAFF. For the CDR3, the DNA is TGTGCCAGCTCAACCGACAGGAACACTGAAGCTTTCTTT.

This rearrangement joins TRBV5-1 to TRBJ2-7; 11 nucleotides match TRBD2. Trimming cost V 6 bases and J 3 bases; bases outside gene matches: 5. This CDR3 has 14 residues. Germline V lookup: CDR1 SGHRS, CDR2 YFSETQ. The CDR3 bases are TGCGCCAGCATCCCACTAGCGGGGGTCTACGAGCAGTACTTC. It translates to CASIPLAGVYEQYF.

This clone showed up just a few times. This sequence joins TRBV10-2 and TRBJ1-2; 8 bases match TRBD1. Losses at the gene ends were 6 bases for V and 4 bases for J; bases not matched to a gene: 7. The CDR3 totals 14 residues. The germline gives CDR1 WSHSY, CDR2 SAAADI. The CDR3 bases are TGCGCCAGCAGCATGGACAGGGTGAGCTATGGCTACACCTTC. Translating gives CASSMDRVSYGYTF.

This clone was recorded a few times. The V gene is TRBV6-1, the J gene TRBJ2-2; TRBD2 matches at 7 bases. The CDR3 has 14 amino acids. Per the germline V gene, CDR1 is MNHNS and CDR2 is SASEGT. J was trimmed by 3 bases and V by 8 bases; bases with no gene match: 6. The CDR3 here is CASGERGYTGELFF. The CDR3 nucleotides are TGTGCCAGCGGGGAGCGGGGATACACCGGGGAGCTGTTTTTT.

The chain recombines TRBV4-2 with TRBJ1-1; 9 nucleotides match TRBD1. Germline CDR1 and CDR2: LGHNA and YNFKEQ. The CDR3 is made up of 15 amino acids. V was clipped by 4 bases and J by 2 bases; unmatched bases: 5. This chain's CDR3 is CASSRGQGTNTEAFF. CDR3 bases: TGTGCCAGCAGCCGGGGACAGGGTACAAACACTGAAGCTTTCTTT.

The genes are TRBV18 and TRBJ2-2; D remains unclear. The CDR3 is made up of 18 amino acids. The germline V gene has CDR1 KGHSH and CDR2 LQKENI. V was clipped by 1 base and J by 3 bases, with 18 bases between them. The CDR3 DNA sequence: TGTGCCAGCTCACCACTAAGAGCCGTACCGGTGGACACCGGGGAGCTGTTTTTT. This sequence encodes CASSPLRAVPVDTGELFF.

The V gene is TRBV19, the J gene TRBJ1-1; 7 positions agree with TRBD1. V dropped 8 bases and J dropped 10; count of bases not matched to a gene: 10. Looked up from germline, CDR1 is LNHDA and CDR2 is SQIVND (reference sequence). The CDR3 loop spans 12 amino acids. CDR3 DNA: TGTGCCAGTCGCAACGAAGGGGGCGCAGCTTTCTTT. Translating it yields CASRNEGGAAFF.

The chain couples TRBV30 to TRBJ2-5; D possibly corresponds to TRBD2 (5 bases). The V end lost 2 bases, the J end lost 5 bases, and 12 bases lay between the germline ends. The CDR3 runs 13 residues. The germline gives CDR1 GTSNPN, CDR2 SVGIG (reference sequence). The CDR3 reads CAWSLRDRETQYF. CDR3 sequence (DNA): TGTGCCTGGAGTCTCCGGGATAGGGAGACCCAGTACTTC. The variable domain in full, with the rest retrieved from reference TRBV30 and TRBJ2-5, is SQTIHQWPATLVQPVGSPLSLECTVEGTSNPNLYWYRQAAGRGLQLLFYSVGIGQISSEVPQNLSASRPQDRQFILSSKKLLLSDSGFYLCAWSLRDRETQYFGPGTRLLVL.

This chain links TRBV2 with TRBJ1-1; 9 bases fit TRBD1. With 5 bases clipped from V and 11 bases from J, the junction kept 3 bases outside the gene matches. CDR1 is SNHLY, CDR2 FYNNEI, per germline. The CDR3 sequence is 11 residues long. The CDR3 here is CASSPGQGAFF. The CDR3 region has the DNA TGTGCCAGCAGTCCAGGACAGGGGGCTTTCTTT. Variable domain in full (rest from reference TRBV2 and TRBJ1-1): EPEVTQTPSHQVTQMGQEVILRCVPISNHLYFYWYRQILGQKVEFLVSFYNNEISEKSEIFDDQFSVERPDGSNFTLKIRSTKLEDSAMYFCASSPGQGAFFGQGTRLTVV.

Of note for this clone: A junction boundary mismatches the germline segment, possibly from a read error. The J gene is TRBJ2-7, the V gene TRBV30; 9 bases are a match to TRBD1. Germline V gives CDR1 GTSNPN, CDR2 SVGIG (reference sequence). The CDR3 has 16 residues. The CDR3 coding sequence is TGTGCCTGGAGGGGGCTCCGGGACAGGGCGACCTACGGGCAGTACTTC. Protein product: CAWRGLRDRATYGQYF.

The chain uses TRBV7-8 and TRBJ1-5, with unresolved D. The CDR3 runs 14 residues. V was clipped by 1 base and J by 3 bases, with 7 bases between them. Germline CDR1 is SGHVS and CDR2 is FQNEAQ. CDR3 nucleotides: TGTGCCAGCAGCTTAGACAGTTTCAATCAGCCCCAGCATTTT. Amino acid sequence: CASSLDSFNQPQHF.

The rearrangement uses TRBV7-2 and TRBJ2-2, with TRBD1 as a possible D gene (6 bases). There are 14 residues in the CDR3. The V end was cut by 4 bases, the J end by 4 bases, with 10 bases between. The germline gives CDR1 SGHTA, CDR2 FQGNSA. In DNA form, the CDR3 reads TGTGCCAGCAGCTCGACGACAGGCACCGGGGAGCTGTTTTTT. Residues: CASSSTTGTGELFF.

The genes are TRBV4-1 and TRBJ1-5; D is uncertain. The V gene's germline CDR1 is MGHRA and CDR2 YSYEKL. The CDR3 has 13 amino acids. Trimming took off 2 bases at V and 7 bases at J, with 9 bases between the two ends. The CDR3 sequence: CASSQIVGQPQHF. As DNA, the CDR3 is TGCGCCAGCAGCCAAATAGTCGGGCAGCCCCAGCATTTT.

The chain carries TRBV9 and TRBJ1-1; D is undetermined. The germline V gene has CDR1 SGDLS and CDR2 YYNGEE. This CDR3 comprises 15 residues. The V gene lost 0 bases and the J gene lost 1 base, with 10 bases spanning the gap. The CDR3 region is CASSVGGSPNTEAFF. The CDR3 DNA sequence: TGTGCCAGCAGCGTAGGAGGATCCCCGAACACTGAAGCTTTCTTT.